This TCR beta chain was obtained from a study of T cells after posttransplantation cyclophosphamide. Study-wide results and caveats: Donor CD8+ memory clones often dominated recipient blood repertoires at later times. Recipient CMV seropositivity and CMV reactivation strongly tracked TRB clonality. TRB overlap between skin or GI tissue T cells and blood was limited.

This clone has at least ten counts. Its target is unknown. Sequenced by immunoSEQ multiplex PCR; TCRdb stores in-frame clones only, minus some. This sample comprises about 3,800 clones, none seen once only. Cyclophosphamide on days +3 and +4 followed busulfan-fludarabine conditioning and a marrow graft. This CDR3 is 15 amino acids long. The germline CDR1 and CDR2 sequences are LNHDA and SQIVND (reference sequence). V lost 6 bases, J lost 2 bases, and 9 bases stayed unmatched. The genes are TRBV19 and TRBJ2-5; 7 bases line up with TRBD1. The origin of this receptor is a female patient younger than 35 who received an allogeneic stem cell transplant from an unrelated donor, was CMV-positive, and had acute GVHD only. These T cells may partly come from the graft donor. The sequencing used PBMCs, collected after allogeneic stem cell transplant with posttransplant cyclophosphamide. CDR3 in amino acids: CASSETGSGQETQYF. CDR3 DNA sequence: TGTGCCAGTAGCGAGACAGGGTCCGGACAAGAGACCCAGTACTTC.